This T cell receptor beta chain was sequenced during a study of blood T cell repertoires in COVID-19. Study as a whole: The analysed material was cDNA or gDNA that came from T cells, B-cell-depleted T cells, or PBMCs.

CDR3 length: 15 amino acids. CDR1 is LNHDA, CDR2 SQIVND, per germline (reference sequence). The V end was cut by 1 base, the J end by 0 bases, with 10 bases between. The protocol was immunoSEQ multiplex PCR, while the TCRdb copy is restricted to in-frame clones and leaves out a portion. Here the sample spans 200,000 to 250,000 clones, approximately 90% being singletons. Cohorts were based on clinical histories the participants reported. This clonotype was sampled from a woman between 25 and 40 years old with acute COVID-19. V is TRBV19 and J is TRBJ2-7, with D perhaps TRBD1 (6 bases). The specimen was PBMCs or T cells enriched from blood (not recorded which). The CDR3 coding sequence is TGTGCCAGTAGTATAGGAGCAGGGGACTCCTACGAGCAGTACTTC. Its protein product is CASSIGAGDSYEQYF.